Reported below is one TCR beta chain. The entry originates in a study of cytomegalovirus exposure and HLA in healthy donors. The PCR had 60 Vbeta and 13 Jbeta primers. The protocol was immunoSEQ multiplex PCR, while the TCRdb copy is restricted to in-frame clones and leaves out a portion. The sample holds over 150,000 clones; about 80% are singletons and the top ten take 2% to 2.5%. The origin of this receptor is a man aged 50-60 years in good health and CMV-seropositive. What was sequenced was PBMCs.

DNA for the CDR3: TGTGCCAGCTCAAGGACGGGGGATGGAAACACCATATATTTT. As protein: CASSRTGDGNTIYF. The chain links TRBV19 to TRBJ1-3; TRBD1 is a possible D gene (5 bases). V was trimmed by 9 bases and J by 3 bases, leaving 15 bases between them. This CDR3 spans 14 amino acids. Germline-derived CDR1 and CDR2 are LNHDA and SQIVND (reference sequence).